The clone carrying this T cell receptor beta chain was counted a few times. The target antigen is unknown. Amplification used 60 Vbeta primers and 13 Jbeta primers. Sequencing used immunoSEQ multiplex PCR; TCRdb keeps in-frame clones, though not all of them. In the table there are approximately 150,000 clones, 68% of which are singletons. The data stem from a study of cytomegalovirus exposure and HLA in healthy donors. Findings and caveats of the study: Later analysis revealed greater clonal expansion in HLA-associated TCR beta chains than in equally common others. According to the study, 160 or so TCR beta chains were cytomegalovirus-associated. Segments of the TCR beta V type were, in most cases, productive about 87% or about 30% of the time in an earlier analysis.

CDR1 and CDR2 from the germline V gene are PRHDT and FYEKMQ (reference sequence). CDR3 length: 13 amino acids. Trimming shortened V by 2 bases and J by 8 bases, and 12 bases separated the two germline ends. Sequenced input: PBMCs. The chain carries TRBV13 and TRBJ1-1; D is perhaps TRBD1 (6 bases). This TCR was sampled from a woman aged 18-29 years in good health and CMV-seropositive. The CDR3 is CASSLSAGGEAFF. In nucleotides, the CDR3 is TGTGCCAGCAGCTTATCGGCGGGGGGCGAAGCTTTCTTT.